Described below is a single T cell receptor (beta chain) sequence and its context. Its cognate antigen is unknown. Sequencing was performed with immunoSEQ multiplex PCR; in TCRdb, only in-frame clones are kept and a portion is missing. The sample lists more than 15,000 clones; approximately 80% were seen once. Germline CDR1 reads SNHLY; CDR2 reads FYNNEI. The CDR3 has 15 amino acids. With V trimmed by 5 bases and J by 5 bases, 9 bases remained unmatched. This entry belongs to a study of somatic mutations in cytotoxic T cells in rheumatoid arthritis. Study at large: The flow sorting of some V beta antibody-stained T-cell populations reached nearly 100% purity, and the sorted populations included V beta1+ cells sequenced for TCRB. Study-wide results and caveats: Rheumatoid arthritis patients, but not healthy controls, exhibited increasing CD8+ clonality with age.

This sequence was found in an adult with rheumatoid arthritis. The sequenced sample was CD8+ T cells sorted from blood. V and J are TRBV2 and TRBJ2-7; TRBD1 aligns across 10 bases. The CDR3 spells CASSPRTGGFNEQYF. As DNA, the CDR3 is TGTGCCAGCAGTCCCCGGACAGGGGGATTCAACGAGCAGTACTTC.